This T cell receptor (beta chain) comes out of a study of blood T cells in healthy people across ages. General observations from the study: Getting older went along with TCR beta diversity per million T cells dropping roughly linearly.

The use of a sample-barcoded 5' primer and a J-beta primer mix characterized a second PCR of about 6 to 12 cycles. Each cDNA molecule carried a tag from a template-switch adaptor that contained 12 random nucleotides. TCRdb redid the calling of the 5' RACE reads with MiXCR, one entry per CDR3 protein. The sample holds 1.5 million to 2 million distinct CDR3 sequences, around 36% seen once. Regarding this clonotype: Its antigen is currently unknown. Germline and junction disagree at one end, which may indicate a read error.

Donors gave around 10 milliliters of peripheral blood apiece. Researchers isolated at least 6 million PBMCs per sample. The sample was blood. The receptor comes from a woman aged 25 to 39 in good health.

The CDR3 DNA sequence: TGCGCCAGCAGCCCGGCACAGTTCTACACCGGAGAGCTGTTTTTT. This codes for CASSPAQFYTGELFF. This chain joins TRBV5-1 and TRBJ2-2; D unclear. The CDR3 is 15 amino acids. In germline, CDR1 is SGHRS, CDR2 YFSETQ.